There are a few counts of the clone carrying this T cell receptor (beta chain). The antigen is not known. The PCR had 60 Vbeta and 13 Jbeta primers. The assay was immunoSEQ multiplex PCR, and TCRdb's table has in-frame clones only and misses some. The sample includes under 150,000 clones, 82% of them seen just once. The sample comes from a study of cytomegalovirus exposure and HLA in healthy donors. Study results and limitations: As confirmed in vitro, three CMV-associated chains were specific for CMV antigens. Analyzed later, most CMV-associated TCR beta chains appeared HLA-restricted.

CDR3 length: 13 amino acids. Germline V gene lookup returns CDR1 MGHRA and CDR2 YSYEKL. Trimming cost V 2 bases and J 5 bases, with 8 bases left between them. This clonotype was obtained from a young woman in good health and CMV-seronegative. The sample consisted of PBMCs. The chain recombines TRBV4-1 with TRBJ2-3, with a possible D match to TRBD2 (5 bases). The CDR3 here is CASSQLALDTQYF. CDR3 bases: TGCGCCAGCAGCCAATTAGCGTTAGATACGCAGTATTTT.